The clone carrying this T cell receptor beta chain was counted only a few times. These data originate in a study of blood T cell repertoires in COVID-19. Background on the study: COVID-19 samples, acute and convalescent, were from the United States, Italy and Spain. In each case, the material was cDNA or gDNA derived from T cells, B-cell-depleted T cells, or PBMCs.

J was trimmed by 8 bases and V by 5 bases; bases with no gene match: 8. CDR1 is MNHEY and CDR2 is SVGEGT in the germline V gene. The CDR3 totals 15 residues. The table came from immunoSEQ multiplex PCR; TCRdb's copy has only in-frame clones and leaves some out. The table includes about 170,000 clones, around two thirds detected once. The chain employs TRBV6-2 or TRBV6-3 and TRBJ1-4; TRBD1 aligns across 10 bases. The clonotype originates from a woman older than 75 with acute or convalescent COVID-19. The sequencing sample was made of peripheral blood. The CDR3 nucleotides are TGTGCCAGCAGTCCGCGGACAGGGGGAGCCGAAAAACTGTTTTTT. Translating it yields CASSPRTGGAEKLFF.